These T cell receptor beta chains were read from a single sample in a study of blood T cell repertoires in COVID-19. Only in-frame clones appear in the TCRdb table, and some are missing; sequencing was by immunoSEQ multiplex PCR. The table has fewer than 500,000 clones, around 87% seen once. Sequenced: PBMCs or T cells enriched from blood (not recorded which). The receptor source for this set is a man younger than 40 who had recovered from COVID-19. The CDR3 runs from the conserved cysteine through the conserved F or W. Fields, in order: clone size, J gene, V gene, D gene, CDR3 protein, CDR3 DNA. A D gene is named only where the DNA matches it firmly. Some rows have no size entry. The others give once, few or many, or a class for an expanded clone.

size: NA; J: TRBJ1-1; V: TRBV9; D: NA; CDR3: CASSPQVLAPRGAEAFF; DNA: TGTGCCAGCAGCCCCCAGGTATTGGCTCCCCGGGGGGCTGAAGCTTTCTTT
size: NA; J: TRBJ1-1; V: TRBV2; D: TRBD1; CDR3: CASSAPTGFATEAFF; DNA: TGTGCCAGCAGTGCGCCGACAGGGTTCGCCACTGAAGCTTTCTTT
size: NA; J: TRBJ1-6; V: TRBV3-1/TRBV3-2; D: NA; CDR3: CASSPRTDNSPLHF; DNA: TGTGCCAGCAGCCCCAGGACAGATAATTCACCCCTCCACTTT
size: NA; J: TRBJ1-2; V: TRBV13; D: TRBD1; CDR3: CASSLGLGTGSVGYTF; DNA: TGTGCCAGCAGCTTAGGGCTCGGGACAGGGTCCGTCGGCTACACCTTC
size: few; J: TRBJ2-7; V: TRBV6-2/TRBV6-3; D: NA; CDR3: CASSGGWLYEQYF; DNA: TGTGCCAGCAGTGGCGGTTGGCTCTACGAGCAGTACTTC
size: NA; J: TRBJ2-2; V: TRBV18; D: TRBD1; CDR3: CASSLKTGQLNTGELFF; DNA: TGTGCCAGCTCATTAAAGACAGGGCAGCTCAACACCGGGGAGCTGTTTTTT
size: NA; J: TRBJ1-2; V: TRBV7-9; D: NA; CDR3: CASSDSPYGYTF; DNA: TGTGCCAGCAGCGACAGCCCCTATGGCTACACCTTC
size: NA; J: TRBJ1-1; V: TRBV9; D: NA; CDR3: CASSATGGTGNTEAFF; DNA: TGTGCCAGCAGCGCGACCGGCGGGACCGGGAACACTGAAGCTTTCTTT
size: NA; J: TRBJ2-2; V: TRBV11-3; D: TRBD1; CDR3: CASSLDRGAGELFF; DNA: TGTGCCAGCAGCCTGGACAGGGGGGCCGGGGAGCTGTTTTTT
size: NA; J: TRBJ1-1; V: TRBV7-9; D: NA; CDR3: CASIDKGQNTEAFF; DNA: TGTGCCAGCATTGACAAGGGACAGAACACTGAAGCTTTCTTT
size: NA; J: TRBJ2-7; V: TRBV13; D: NA; CDR3: CASSLGAGQSSYEQYF; DNA: TGTGCCAGCAGCTTAGGGGCAGGACAGTCCTCCTACGAGCAGTACTTC
size: NA; J: TRBJ2-3; V: TRBV3-1/TRBV3-2; D: NA; CDR3: CASSPGGTNTDTQYF; DNA: TGTGCCAGCAGCCCCGGGGGAACTAATACAGATACGCAGTATTTT
size: NA; J: TRBJ1-2; V: TRBV7-6; D: TRBD1; CDR3: CASSFTGTGDGYTF; DNA: TGTGCCAGCAGCTTTACCGGGACAGGGGATGGCTACACCTTC
size: NA; J: TRBJ2-2; V: TRBV7-6; D: TRBD1; CDR3: CASSPDRNQAADTGELFF; DNA: TGTGCCAGCAGCCCGGACAGGAATCAAGCAGCGGACACCGGGGAGCTGTTTTTT
size: NA; J: TRBJ2-5; V: TRBV4-1; D: NA; CDR3: CASSQGTTPALQETQYF; DNA: TGCGCCAGCAGCCAAGGGACTACCCCGGCTCTCCAAGAGACCCAGTACTTC
size: NA; J: TRBJ1-5; V: TRBV15; D: TRBD1; CDR3: CATSRDRGGSNQPQHF; DNA: TGTGCCACCAGCAGGGACAGGGGTGGTAGCAATCAGCCCCAGCATTTT
size: NA; J: TRBJ1-1; V: TRBV5-1; D: NA; CDR3: CASSAAGVMNTEAFF; DNA: TGCGCCAGCAGCGCAGCAGGGGTCATGAACACTGAAGCTTTCTTT
size: many; J: TRBJ2-3; V: TRBV4-1; D: NA; CDR3: CASSAQGSADTQYF; DNA: TGCGCCAGCTCCGCCCAGGGCTCCGCAGATACGCAGTATTTT
size: NA; J: TRBJ1-4; V: TRBV30; D: NA; CDR3: CAWRPQVPTVGLFF; DNA: TGTGCCTGGAGGCCCCAGGTCCCCACCGTAGGACTGTTTTTT
size: NA; J: TRBJ2-2; V: TRBV18; D: NA; CDR3: CASSPRPFRNTGELFF; DNA: TGTGCCAGCTCACCACGTCCTTTTCGGAACACCGGGGAGCTGTTTTTT
size: few; J: TRBJ1-2; V: TRBV7-2; D: NA; CDR3: CASSLPGIWGEGYTF; DNA: TGTGCCAGCAGCTTACCGGGGATTTGGGGTGAAGGCTACACCTTC
size: NA; J: TRBJ1-1; V: TRBV25-1; D: NA; CDR3: CATLGSTEAFF; DNA: TGTGCCACCCTCGGGTCTACTGAAGCTTTCTTT
size: NA; J: TRBJ1-3; V: TRBV11-2; D: NA; CDR3: CASSLSQGTGNTIYF; DNA: TGTGCCAGCAGCTTGAGCCAGGGCACTGGAAACACCATATATTTT
size: NA; J: TRBJ1-1; V: TRBV14; D: TRBD1; CDR3: CASSQFILTRGDTEAFF; DNA: TGTGCCAGCAGCCAATTCATCCTCACCAGGGGGGACACTGAAGCTTTCTTT
size: NA; J: TRBJ2-5; V: TRBV3-1/TRBV3-2; D: TRBD1; CDR3: CASMPDRAQETQYF; DNA: TGTGCCAGCATGCCGGACAGGGCGCAAGAGACCCAGTACTTC
size: NA; J: TRBJ2-3; V: TRBV9; D: NA; CDR3: CASSGSASGTDTQYF; DNA: TGTGCCAGCAGCGGAAGCGCGTCGGGCACAGATACGCAGTATTTT
size: NA; J: TRBJ1-4; V: TRBV18; D: NA; CDR3: CASSPVLGGEKLFF; DNA: TGTGCCAGCTCACCCGTACTCGGGGGGGAAAAACTGTTTTTT
size: NA; J: TRBJ2-7; V: TRBV6-2/TRBV6-3; D: NA; CDR3: CASSYSSYEQYF; DNA: TGTGCCAGCAGTTACTCGTCATACGAGCAGTACTTC
size: NA; J: TRBJ1-6; V: TRBV2; D: NA; CDR3: CAGYREGGPLHF; DNA: TGTGCCGGATACAGGGAGGGTGGACCCCTCCACTTT
size: NA; J: TRBJ2-5; V: TRBV5-1; D: NA; CDR3: CASSPRTGETQYF; DNA: TGCGCCAGCAGCCCGAGGACTGGGGAGACCCAGTACTTC
size: NA; J: TRBJ2-5; V: TRBV16; D: NA; CDR3: CASSQGVGGETQYF; DNA: TGTGCCAGCAGCCAAGGAGTAGGAGGAGAGACCCAGTACTTC
size: NA; J: TRBJ1-1; V: TRBV11-2; D: NA; CDR3: CASSLRGRRDTEAFF; DNA: TGTGCCAGCAGCTTGAGGGGGAGAAGGGACACTGAAGCTTTCTTT
size: NA; J: TRBJ1-2; V: TRBV6-5; D: TRBD1; CDR3: CASSYRGTGGRGYTF; DNA: TGTGCCAGCAGTTATCGGGGGACAGGGGGCAGGGGCTACACCTTC
size: NA; J: TRBJ2-2; V: TRBV7-2; D: NA; CDR3: CASSSQGSNTGELFF; DNA: TGTGCCAGCAGCTCTCAGGGATCGAACACCGGGGAGCTGTTTTTT
size: NA; J: TRBJ2-2; V: TRBV4-1; D: NA; CDR3: CASSPPWGVELFF; DNA: TGCGCCAGCAGCCCTCCCTGGGGGGTGGAGCTGTTTTTT
size: NA; J: TRBJ1-2; V: TRBV3-1/TRBV3-2; D: NA; CDR3: CASSQARTGFGGYTF; DNA: TGTGCCAGCAGCCAAGCCAGAACAGGGTTTGGGGGCTACACCTTC
size: few; J: TRBJ1-6; V: TRBV3-1/TRBV3-2; D: TRBD1; CDR3: CASSLRDRENSPLHF; DNA: TGTGCCAGCAGCCTCCGGGACAGAGAAAATTCACCCCTCCACTTT
size: NA; J: TRBJ2-7; V: TRBV19; D: TRBD1; CDR3: CASTPVDRPYEQYF; DNA: TGTGCCAGTACCCCTGTGGACAGGCCTTACGAGCAGTACTTC
size: NA; J: TRBJ2-7; V: TRBV5-6; D: TRBD1; CDR3: CASSRDRGNYEQYF; DNA: TGTGCCAGCAGCCGGGACAGAGGGAACTACGAGCAGTACTTC
size: NA; J: TRBJ1-1; V: TRBV7-2; D: NA; CDR3: CASSYTGTEAFF; DNA: TGTGCCAGCAGCTACACGGGCACTGAAGCTTTCTTT
size: NA; J: TRBJ1-2; V: TRBV5-8; D: TRBD1; CDR3: CASSFGDRGYGYTF; DNA: TGTGCCAGCAGCTTTGGGGACAGGGGCTATGGCTACACCTTC
size: once; J: TRBJ2-7; V: TRBV6-2/TRBV6-3; D: NA; CDR3: CASSYPLRGEPKQYF; DNA: TGTGCCAGCAGTTACCCCCTCCGGGGAGAACCTAAGCAGTACTTC
size: few; J: TRBJ1-5; V: TRBV7-9; D: NA; CDR3: CASSQQGSGNQPQHF; DNA: TGTGCCAGCAGCCAACAGGGATCCGGCAATCAGCCCCAGCATTTT
size: NA; J: TRBJ2-5; V: TRBV20-1; D: NA; CDR3: CSAEEGETQYF; DNA: TGCAGTGCGGAGGAGGGCGAGACCCAGTACTTC
size: NA; J: TRBJ2-7; V: TRBV9; D: NA; CDR3: CASSAHPGTGTYEQYF; DNA: TGTGCCAGCAGCGCCCACCCTGGGACTGGAACCTACGAGCAGTACTTC
size: NA; J: TRBJ1-2; V: TRBV12-3/TRBV12-4; D: NA; CDR3: CASRPRTPYGYTF; DNA: TGTGCCAGCAGACCCAGGACACCGTATGGCTACACCTTC
size: NA; J: TRBJ2-1; V: TRBV19; D: NA; CDR3: CASSTAGGVWNEQFF; DNA: TGTGCCAGTAGTACCGCCGGAGGAGTCTGGAATGAGCAGTTCTTC
size: NA; J: TRBJ2-5; V: TRBV3-1/TRBV3-2; D: TRBD1; CDR3: CASTGTAQETQYF; DNA: TGTGCCAGCACCGGGACAGCCCAAGAGACCCAGTACTTC
size: NA; J: TRBJ1-4; V: TRBV7-6; D: TRBD1; CDR3: CASSLAAGGKTNEKLFF; DNA: TGTGCCAGCAGCTTAGCGGCAGGGGGAAAAACTAATGAAAAACTGTTTTTT
size: NA; J: TRBJ2-4; V: TRBV9; D: TRBD2; CDR3: CASSVTSGKNIQYF; DNA: TGTGCCAGCAGCGTTACTAGCGGTAAAAACATTCAGTACTTC
size: NA; J: TRBJ1-2; V: TRBV18; D: NA; CDR3: CASSPSGTQGYGYTF; DNA: TGTGCCAGCTCACCGTCCGGGACACAGGGTTATGGCTACACCTTC
size: NA; J: TRBJ1-2; V: TRBV6-5; D: TRBD1; CDR3: CASSPTGDYGYTF; DNA: TGTGCCAGCAGCCCGACAGGGGACTATGGCTACACCTTC
size: NA; J: TRBJ1-2; V: TRBV5-1; D: NA; CDR3: CASSRPSAGNYGYTF; DNA: TGCGCCAGCAGCCGACCGTCGGCGGGTAACTATGGCTACACCTTC